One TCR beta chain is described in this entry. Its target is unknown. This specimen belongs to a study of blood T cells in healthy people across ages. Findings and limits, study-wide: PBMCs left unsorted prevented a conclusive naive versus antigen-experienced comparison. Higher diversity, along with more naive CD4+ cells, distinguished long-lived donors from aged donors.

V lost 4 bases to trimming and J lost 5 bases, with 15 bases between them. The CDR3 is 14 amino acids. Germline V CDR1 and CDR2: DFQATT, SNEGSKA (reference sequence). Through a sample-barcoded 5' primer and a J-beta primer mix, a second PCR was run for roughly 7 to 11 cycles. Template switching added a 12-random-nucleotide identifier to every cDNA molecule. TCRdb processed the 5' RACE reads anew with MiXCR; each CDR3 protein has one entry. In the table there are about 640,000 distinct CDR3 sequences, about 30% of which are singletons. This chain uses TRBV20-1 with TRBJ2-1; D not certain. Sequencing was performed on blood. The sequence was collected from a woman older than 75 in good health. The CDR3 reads CSAMDQPNHNEQFF. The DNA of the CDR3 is TGCAGTGCTATGGACCAACCTAACCACAATGAGCAGTTCTTC.